This T cell receptor (beta chain) emerged from a study of blood T cells in healthy people across ages. Overall study context: T cells yielded about one barcoded beta molecule per two cells through template switching.

Trimming took 2 bases from V and 5 from J, leaving 12 bases between them. This CDR3 is built from 14 residues. Per germline, CDR1 SGHTA and CDR2 FQGTGA. Next came a second PCR, run for roughly 7 to 12 cycles, which used a sample-barcoded 5' primer along with a J-beta primer mix. In TCRdb, the 5' RACE reads were re-called with MiXCR into one record per CDR3 protein. The sample yields 650,000 to 950,000 distinct CDR3 sequences, around 45% seen once. The clonotype comes from a man aged 55 to 70 in good health. What was sequenced was blood. The J gene is TRBJ2-5, the V gene TRBV7-3, with unresolved D. CDR3 sequence: CASSLVGLGETQYF. Written as DNA, the CDR3 is TGTGCCAGCAGCTTAGTGGGGTTGGGGGAGACCCAGTACTTC.